These T cell receptor beta chains were read from a single sample in a study of T-cell memory formation after mild COVID-19. TCRdb analysed the 5' RACE reads with MiXCR anew, one entry per CDR3 protein. In the table there are about 210,000 distinct CDR3 sequences, roughly a tenth of which are singletons. The sequenced material came from PBMCs or a T cell subset sorted from them (not recorded which). The receptors were gathered from a man between 18 and 29 years old who had mild COVID-19 (a few samples of this study predate the infection). Cell type and time point are not known. CDR3s include the opening cysteine and the closing phenylalanine or tryptophan. The order of the fields is J gene, V gene, CDR3 protein.

j_gene: TRBJ1-2
v_gene: TRBV5-4
CDR3aa: CASSYEGTGHGYTF

j_gene: TRBJ1-1
v_gene: TRBV5-1
CDR3aa: CASSLAWAPATEAFF

j_gene: TRBJ1-1
v_gene: TRBV6-1
CDR3aa: CASSEWTREAFF

j_gene: TRBJ1-6
v_gene: TRBV28
CDR3aa: CATRTAYLSLHF

j_gene: TRBJ1-3
v_gene: TRBV6-6
CDR3aa: CASSIRDLEGNTIYF

j_gene: TRBJ1-1
v_gene: TRBV6-1
CDR3aa: CASTWGPGTGEAFF

j_gene: TRBJ2-5
v_gene: TRBV15
CDR3aa: CATSRGEVGRETQYF

j_gene: TRBJ1-1
v_gene: TRBV6-5
CDR3aa: CASRTTGGGAEAFF

j_gene: TRBJ2-3
v_gene: TRBV4-1
CDR3aa: CASKGGGLGTDTQYF

j_gene: TRBJ1-2
v_gene: TRBV6-1
CDR3aa: CASSAGEYGYTF

j_gene: TRBJ1-2
v_gene: TRBV6-5
CDR3aa: CASRASGRVYGYTF

j_gene: TRBJ2-7
v_gene: TRBV3-1
CDR3aa: CASMASGAYEQYF

j_gene: TRBJ1-2
v_gene: TRBV18
CDR3aa: CASSPLPTGGNGYTF

j_gene: TRBJ1-5
v_gene: TRBV7-2
CDR3aa: CASSSSFGGQPQHF

j_gene: TRBJ2-3
v_gene: TRBV12-3/TRBV12-4
CDR3aa: CASSFVEQGSTDTQYF

j_gene: TRBJ1-5
v_gene: TRBV7-9
CDR3aa: CASSSGGSQPQHF

j_gene: TRBJ2-2
v_gene: TRBV6-6
CDR3aa: CASRGQSNTGELFF

j_gene: TRBJ2-3
v_gene: TRBV6-1
CDR3aa: CASKRGLATDTQYF

j_gene: TRBJ2-3
v_gene: TRBV10-3
CDR3aa: CAISRRDRGTDTQYF

j_gene: TRBJ1-3
v_gene: TRBV20-1
CDR3aa: CSARVTQGRNTIYF

j_gene: TRBJ1-1
v_gene: TRBV5-1
CDR3aa: CASTDRGYTEAFF

j_gene: TRBJ1-6
v_gene: TRBV12-3/TRBV12-4
CDR3aa: CASSLRGLVALHF

j_gene: TRBJ2-5
v_gene: TRBV20-1
CDR3aa: CSARVRGGGETQYF

j_gene: TRBJ2-3
v_gene: TRBV12-3/TRBV12-4
CDR3aa: CASSLTTPTPDTQYF

j_gene: TRBJ2-5
v_gene: TRBV5-1
CDR3aa: CASSLEGVQETQYF

j_gene: TRBJ2-3
v_gene: TRBV6-2/TRBV6-3
CDR3aa: CASSYTGGTQYF

j_gene: TRBJ1-5
v_gene: TRBV20-1
CDR3aa: CSARRVNQPQHF

j_gene: TRBJ1-1
v_gene: TRBV9
CDR3aa: CASSVAQHMNTEAFF

j_gene: TRBJ2-1
v_gene: TRBV3-1
CDR3aa: CASSQDYYNEQFF

j_gene: TRBJ2-2
v_gene: TRBV28
CDR3aa: CASSPERGPYTGELFF

j_gene: TRBJ2-2
v_gene: TRBV9
CDR3aa: CASSVLATSGELFF

j_gene: TRBJ1-2
v_gene: TRBV2
CDR3aa: CASRDSDRRIYGYTF

j_gene: TRBJ1-1
v_gene: TRBV6-5
CDR3aa: CASRYDRRHTEAFF

j_gene: TRBJ2-3
v_gene: TRBV10-3
CDR3aa: CAIKGRLEFTDTQYF

j_gene: TRBJ2-3
v_gene: TRBV20-1
CDR3aa: CSATGVGTDTQYF

j_gene: TRBJ2-3
v_gene: TRBV7-2
CDR3aa: CASSLVVGRGDTQYF

j_gene: TRBJ2-3
v_gene: TRBV7-2
CDR3aa: CASSGTGTSTDTQYF

j_gene: TRBJ1-2
v_gene: TRBV4-1
CDR3aa: CASSQDGPENYGYTF

j_gene: TRBJ2-3
v_gene: TRBV5-1
CDR3aa: CASSLDLAGGTLDTDTQYF

j_gene: TRBJ1-1
v_gene: TRBV7-2
CDR3aa: CASSLRFSGPEAFF

j_gene: TRBJ1-6
v_gene: TRBV20-1
CDR3aa: CSFAHGPGDYNSPLHF

j_gene: TRBJ2-3
v_gene: TRBV29-1
CDR3aa: CSVENRGGDTQYF

j_gene: TRBJ2-7
v_gene: TRBV7-9
CDR3aa: CASRPNGQTYEQYF

j_gene: TRBJ2-3
v_gene: TRBV5-1
CDR3aa: CASSRTSSTDTQYF

j_gene: TRBJ2-5
v_gene: TRBV7-9
CDR3aa: CASSGRGETQYF

j_gene: TRBJ2-3
v_gene: TRBV29-1
CDR3aa: CSVTGGGTDTQYF

j_gene: TRBJ2-5
v_gene: TRBV5-1
CDR3aa: CASSLTSGGLETQYF

j_gene: TRBJ1-5
v_gene: TRBV4-3
CDR3aa: CASSQEWELHQHQHF

j_gene: TRBJ2-5
v_gene: TRBV5-1
CDR3aa: CASTLASYQETQYF

j_gene: TRBJ1-2
v_gene: TRBV4-3
CDR3aa: CASSQDHRGANYGYTF

j_gene: TRBJ1-2
v_gene: TRBV5-1
CDR3aa: CASSLAEGVDGYTF

j_gene: TRBJ1-1
v_gene: TRBV6-6
CDR3aa: CASSYRMNTEAFF

j_gene: TRBJ1-2
v_gene: TRBV12-3/TRBV12-4
CDR3aa: CASSIDNYGYTF

j_gene: TRBJ1-4
v_gene: TRBV5-1
CDR3aa: CASSSGRDNEKLFF